This entry concerns a single TCR beta chain. Its antigen is unidentified. Germline V gene lookup returns CDR1 SGHKS and CDR2 YYEKEE (reference sequence). The CDR3 covers 16 residues. The junction had 10 bases not matched to a gene; V was cut back by 4 bases and J by 2 bases. This sample stems from a study of shared clonotypes between healthy human individuals. Looking at the study overall: Three CD4 naive, three CD4 memory, two CD8 naive and one CD8 memory plate were used per donor. Whole-study findings and limits: Naive subsets usually exceeded memory subsets in estimated richness.

Sequencing was performed with immunoSEQ multiplex PCR; in TCRdb, only in-frame clones are kept and a portion is missing. The sample lists 2 million to 2.5 million clones; approximately 93% were seen once. The sample comprised naive CD4+ T cells from PBMCs. Described subset: CD45RA+ positively selected. The chain carries TRBV5-5 and TRBJ1-2; 8 bases match TRBD1. This TCR was recovered from a man between 18 and 35 years old in good health. Some clones in this sample may be carry-over from other donors' samples. DNA of the CDR3: TGTGCCAGCAGCCTCGGGTCGACAGGGGTGAACTATGGCTACACCTTC. Residues: CASSLGSTGVNYGYTF.